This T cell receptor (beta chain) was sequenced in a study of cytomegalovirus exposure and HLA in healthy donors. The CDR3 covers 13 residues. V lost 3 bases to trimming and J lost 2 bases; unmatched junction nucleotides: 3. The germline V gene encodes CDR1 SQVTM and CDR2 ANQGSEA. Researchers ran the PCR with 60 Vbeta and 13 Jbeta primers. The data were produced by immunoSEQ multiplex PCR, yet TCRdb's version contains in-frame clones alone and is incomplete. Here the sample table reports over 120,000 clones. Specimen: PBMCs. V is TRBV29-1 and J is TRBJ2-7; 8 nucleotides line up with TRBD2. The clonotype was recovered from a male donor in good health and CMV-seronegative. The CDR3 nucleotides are TGCAGCGTTGACGTAGCGGGAACCTACGAGCAGTACTTC. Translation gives CSVDVAGTYEQYF.